This T cell receptor (beta chain) was recorded in a study of cytomegalovirus exposure and HLA in healthy donors. At the level of the study: Early released data had about 80 million unique TCRs, all coming from HLA-typed donors.

With 4 bases clipped from V and 3 bases from J, the junction kept 8 bases outside the gene matches. From germline, CDR1 is ENHRY and CDR2 SYGVKD. This CDR3 has 16 amino acids. Remarks on this clone: Its antigen is still unknown.

The PCR used 60 Vbeta and 13 Jbeta primers. In the original workflow: Unique TCR beta chains numbered around 75 million in a later analysis, with roughly 9.9 million shared. TCRdb's table, derived via immunoSEQ multiplex PCR, lists solely in-frame clones and lacks some. The V and J calls and clone size come from that table; D and trimming were worked out from the DNA. The sample carries more than 90,000 clones, 85% recorded once. The study, taken as a whole, reports: The study recorded 150 to 200 TCR beta chains that were cytomegalovirus-associated. Later analysis identified a missense DCLRE1C variant that was linked to TCR beta V- and J-gene trimming.

This receptor was identified in a man younger than 40 in good health and CMV-seronegative. The V gene is TRBV10-3, the J gene TRBJ2-7, with 11 bases lining up with TRBD2. The specimen was PBMCs. CDR3 nucleotide sequence: TGTGCCATCAGTGCTGGACTAGCGGGTAGTGGCTACGAGCAGTACTTC. Encoded protein: CAISAGLAGSGYEQYF.